Listed below are T cell receptor beta chains from one sample, sequenced in a study of blood T cells in healthy people across ages. From the 5' RACE reads, TCRdb called clonotypes with MiXCR, one entry per CDR3 protein. The sample shows 800,000 or so distinct CDR3 sequences, around a quarter of them seen only once. This sample was shared with a second study, whose subject was T cells of mothers and their children.

The sample consisted of blood. The receptor set was obtained from a boy younger than 18 in good health. Each CDR3 is given with its conserved first and last residue. A D gene is named only where the DNA matches it firmly. Not all rows give a size; the values are once, few, many and, for expanded clones, a class.

cdr3_length: 14
j_call: TRBJ1-4
v_call: TRBV6-5
clone_size: few
d_call: -
cdr3_aa: CASSYAGNNEKLFF
cdr3_nt: TGTGCCAGCAGTTACGCCGGGAACAATGAAAAACTGTTTTTT

cdr3_length: 16
j_call: TRBJ2-1
v_call: TRBV4-3
clone_size: few
d_call: -
cdr3_aa: CASSQDRAGSYNEQFF
cdr3_nt: TGCGCCAGCAGCCAAGATAGGGCGGGCTCCTACAATGAGCAGTTCTTC

cdr3_length: 15
j_call: TRBJ2-5
v_call: TRBV13
clone_size: few
d_call: TRBD2
cdr3_aa: CASSFQPPAGGTQYF
cdr3_nt: TGTGCCAGTAGCTTCCAACCCCCAGCGGGGGGGACCCAGTACTTC

cdr3_length: 14
j_call: TRBJ2-7
v_call: TRBV3-1
clone_size: -
d_call: -
cdr3_aa: CASRPSSGAPEQYF
cdr3_nt: TGTGCCAGCAGGCCCTCGTCGGGGGCCCCCGAGCAGTACTTC

cdr3_length: 14
j_call: TRBJ1-1
v_call: TRBV27
clone_size: -
d_call: TRBD1
cdr3_aa: CASSFRGSWTEAFF
cdr3_nt: TGTGCCAGCAGTTTCAGGGGGTCTTGGACTGAAGCTTTCTTT

cdr3_length: 14
j_call: TRBJ2-5
v_call: TRBV7-9
clone_size: few
d_call: TRBD1
cdr3_aa: CASSIGQVQETQYF
cdr3_nt: TGTGCCAGCAGCATAGGACAGGTCCAAGAGACCCAGTACTTC

cdr3_length: 16
j_call: TRBJ1-2
v_call: TRBV20-1
clone_size: -
d_call: TRBD1
cdr3_aa: CSALGQANMENYGYTF
cdr3_nt: TGCAGTGCTCTAGGACAGGCCAATATGGAGAACTATGGCTACACCTTC

cdr3_length: 15
j_call: TRBJ2-1
v_call: TRBV28
clone_size: few
d_call: TRBD1
cdr3_aa: CASSQVGTGLDEQFF
cdr3_nt: TGTGCCAGCAGCCAGGTCGGGACAGGGCTTGATGAGCAGTTCTTC

cdr3_length: 15
j_call: TRBJ1-1
v_call: TRBV6-5
clone_size: few
d_call: -
cdr3_aa: CASSYLGGGNTEAFF
cdr3_nt: TGTGCCAGCAGTTACTTGGGGGGAGGAAACACTGAAGCTTTCTTT

cdr3_length: 14
j_call: TRBJ1-4
v_call: TRBV7-9
clone_size: -
d_call: -
cdr3_aa: CASSLVGTDEKLFF
cdr3_nt: TGTGCCAGCAGCTTAGTAGGAACGGATGAAAAACTGTTTTTT

cdr3_length: 13
j_call: TRBJ1-1
v_call: TRBV7-3
clone_size: -
d_call: -
cdr3_aa: CASSLGPNTEALF
cdr3_nt: TGTGCCAGCAGCTTGGGCCCGAACACTGAAGCTCTCTTT

cdr3_length: 14
j_call: TRBJ2-7
v_call: TRBV12-3/TRBV12-4
clone_size: -
d_call: -
cdr3_aa: CASTPGPRAYEQYF
cdr3_nt: TGTGCCAGCACCCCTGGGCCAAGGGCCTACGAGCAGTACTTC

cdr3_length: 15
j_call: TRBJ1-1
v_call: TRBV7-2
clone_size: -
d_call: -
cdr3_aa: CASSLGGRGDTEAFF
cdr3_nt: TGTGCCAGCAGCTTAGGGGGCAGAGGCGACACTGAAGCTTTCTTT

cdr3_length: 13
j_call: TRBJ1-3
v_call: TRBV3-1
clone_size: -
d_call: -
cdr3_aa: CASSRRGGNTIYF
cdr3_nt: TGTGCCAGCAGCCGACGTGGGGGAAACACCATATATTTT

cdr3_length: 15
j_call: TRBJ2-2
v_call: TRBV7-9
clone_size: -
d_call: -
cdr3_aa: CASSTLSQLGGELFF
cdr3_nt: TGTGCCAGCAGCACCCTATCCCAATTGGGCGGGGAGCTGTTTTTT

cdr3_length: 13
j_call: TRBJ2-5
v_call: TRBV2
clone_size: few
d_call: -
cdr3_aa: CASSRSIQETQYF
cdr3_nt: TGTGCCAGCAGTCGATCAATCCAAGAGACCCAGTACTTC

cdr3_length: 16
j_call: TRBJ1-4
v_call: TRBV6-5
clone_size: few
d_call: TRBD1
cdr3_aa: CASSYSGGQGAEKLFF
cdr3_nt: TGTGCCAGCAGTTACTCGGGGGGACAGGGGGCAGAAAAACTGTTTTTT

cdr3_length: 13
j_call: TRBJ2-5
v_call: TRBV6-5
clone_size: -
d_call: -
cdr3_aa: CASRLGGGETQYF
cdr3_nt: TGTGCCAGCAGGTTGGGGGGTGGAGAGACCCAGTACTTC

cdr3_length: 18
j_call: TRBJ2-5
v_call: TRBV7-6
clone_size: few
d_call: TRBD2
cdr3_aa: CASSPARGLAGGLRTQYF
cdr3_nt: TGTGCCAGCAGCCCGGCGCGGGGACTAGCGGGGGGCCTCAGGACCCAGTACTTC

cdr3_length: 14
j_call: TRBJ2-3
v_call: TRBV4-3
clone_size: -
d_call: -
cdr3_aa: CASSQQGLGDTQYF
cdr3_nt: TGCGCCAGCAGCCAACAAGGATTGGGAGATACGCAGTATTTT

cdr3_length: 13
j_call: TRBJ2-2
v_call: TRBV5-1
clone_size: -
d_call: -
cdr3_aa: CASSVLEAGELFF
cdr3_nt: TGCGCCAGCAGCGTCCTGGAAGCCGGGGAGCTGTTTTTT

cdr3_length: 13
j_call: TRBJ1-5
v_call: TRBV6-2/TRBV6-3
clone_size: few
d_call: -
cdr3_aa: CASQGYSNQPQHF
cdr3_nt: TGTGCCAGCCAGGGGTATAGCAATCAGCCCCAGCATTTT

cdr3_length: 15
j_call: TRBJ2-5
v_call: TRBV7-2
clone_size: -
d_call: TRBD2
cdr3_aa: CASSLSGGDQETQYF
cdr3_nt: TGTGCCAGCAGCTTATCGGGAGGGGATCAAGAGACCCAGTACTTC

cdr3_length: 12
j_call: TRBJ2-1
v_call: TRBV5-1
clone_size: -
d_call: -
cdr3_aa: CASSTDSNEQFF
cdr3_nt: TGCGCCAGCAGCACGGACAGTAATGAGCAGTTCTTC

cdr3_length: 15
j_call: TRBJ2-7
v_call: TRBV18
clone_size: -
d_call: TRBD1
cdr3_aa: CASSPEGGDYYEQYF
cdr3_nt: TGTGCCAGCTCACCGGAAGGGGGCGATTACTACGAGCAGTACTTC

cdr3_length: 17
j_call: TRBJ2-1
v_call: TRBV7-2
clone_size: once
d_call: -
cdr3_aa: CASSFRDVRSSYNEQFF
cdr3_nt: TGTGCCAGCAGCTTTCGAGATGTGCGAAGCTCCTACAATGAGCAGTTCTTC

cdr3_length: 16
j_call: TRBJ2-4
v_call: TRBV9
clone_size: -
d_call: TRBD2
cdr3_aa: CASSVGLAGPKNIQYF
cdr3_nt: TGTGCCAGCAGCGTTGGGCTAGCGGGACCCAAAAACATTCAGTACTTC

cdr3_length: 13
j_call: TRBJ1-2
v_call: TRBV28
clone_size: -
d_call: -
cdr3_aa: CASTPGPAYGYTF
cdr3_nt: TGTGCCAGCACCCCGGGACCCGCTTATGGCTACACCTTC

cdr3_length: 14
j_call: TRBJ1-4
v_call: TRBV7-2
clone_size: -
d_call: TRBD1
cdr3_aa: CASSLAKGAGKLFF
cdr3_nt: TGTGCCAGCAGCTTAGCGAAGGGGGCAGGAAAACTGTTTTTT

cdr3_length: 15
j_call: TRBJ2-7
v_call: TRBV20-1
clone_size: -
d_call: -
cdr3_aa: CSARDREGAGDEQYF
cdr3_nt: TGCAGTGCTAGAGATCGAGAGGGGGCGGGGGACGAGCAGTACTTC

cdr3_length: 15
j_call: TRBJ2-1
v_call: TRBV7-3
clone_size: -
d_call: -
cdr3_aa: CASSPNWSSYNEQFF
cdr3_nt: TGTGCCAGCAGCCCGAACTGGAGCTCCTACAATGAGCAGTTCTTC

cdr3_length: 15
j_call: TRBJ1-1
v_call: TRBV10-3
clone_size: -
d_call: -
cdr3_aa: CAISESTTLNTEAFF
cdr3_nt: TGTGCCATCAGTGAGTCGACGACCTTGAACACTGAAGCTTTCTTT

cdr3_length: 12
j_call: TRBJ2-7
v_call: TRBV29-1
clone_size: -
d_call: -
cdr3_aa: CSVEKQGSEQYF
cdr3_nt: TGCAGCGTTGAAAAACAGGGAAGCGAGCAGTACTTC

cdr3_length: 17
j_call: TRBJ2-5
v_call: TRBV12-3/TRBV12-4
clone_size: -
d_call: -
cdr3_aa: CASSSIPVGLDQETQYF
cdr3_nt: TGTGCCAGCAGTTCCATTCCCGTGGGGCTGGACCAAGAGACCCAGTACTTC

cdr3_length: 14
j_call: TRBJ2-2
v_call: TRBV7-2
clone_size: few
d_call: -
cdr3_aa: CASSLVRDTGELFF
cdr3_nt: TGTGCCAGCAGCTTAGTCAGGGACACCGGGGAGCTGTTTTTT

cdr3_length: 14
j_call: TRBJ2-4
v_call: TRBV5-8
clone_size: many
d_call: -
cdr3_aa: CASSLNPALPIQYF
cdr3_nt: TGTGCCAGCAGCTTGAATCCGGCGTTGCCCATTCAGTACTTC

cdr3_length: 16
j_call: TRBJ2-3
v_call: TRBV20-1
clone_size: -
d_call: -
cdr3_aa: CSAISSGVGATDTQYF
cdr3_nt: TGCAGTGCTATATCTTCGGGAGTGGGGGCCACAGATACGCAGTATTTT

cdr3_length: 14
j_call: TRBJ2-5
v_call: TRBV6-6
clone_size: -
d_call: TRBD2
cdr3_aa: CASSKLAGGETQYF
cdr3_nt: TGTGCCAGCAGTAAACTAGCGGGAGGAGAGACCCAGTACTTC

cdr3_length: 15
j_call: TRBJ2-1
v_call: TRBV10-2
clone_size: few
d_call: -
cdr3_aa: CASSEEDLGYNEQFF
cdr3_nt: TGCGCCAGCAGTGAAGAAGACTTGGGTTACAATGAGCAGTTCTTC

cdr3_length: 13
j_call: TRBJ2-5
v_call: TRBV28
clone_size: -
d_call: TRBD1
cdr3_aa: CASVKDREETQYF
cdr3_nt: TGTGCCAGCGTAAAGGACAGGGAAGAGACCCAGTACTTC

cdr3_length: 16
j_call: TRBJ2-7
v_call: TRBV15
clone_size: -
d_call: -
cdr3_aa: CATSVSSPLDSYEQYF
cdr3_nt: TGTGCCACCAGCGTCTCTAGCCCCTTAGACTCCTACGAGCAGTACTTC

cdr3_length: 16
j_call: TRBJ2-1
v_call: TRBV3-1
clone_size: few
d_call: -
cdr3_aa: CASSQAWVKTYNEQFF
cdr3_nt: TGTGCCAGCAGCCAGGCATGGGTCAAAACCTACAATGAGCAGTTCTTC

cdr3_length: 16
j_call: TRBJ2-1
v_call: TRBV30
clone_size: -
d_call: TRBD2
cdr3_aa: CAWSWTGGYSYNEQFF
cdr3_nt: TGTGCCTGGAGTTGGACGGGGGGTTACTCCTACAATGAGCAGTTCTTC

cdr3_length: 14
j_call: TRBJ2-7
v_call: TRBV3-1
clone_size: -
d_call: -
cdr3_aa: CASSPGRVSYEQYF
cdr3_nt: TGTGCCAGCAGCCCGGGACGGGTCTCCTACGAGCAGTACTTC